This TCR beta chain derives from a study of identical twins. General study points: Memory repertoires showed no such pattern, whereas abundant cord blood beta clonotypes carried fewer insertions. The study based its conclusions on cross-sectional statistical analysis and did not follow the same donors.

Germline V gene sequence: CDR1 SEHNR, CDR2 FQNEAQ (reference sequence). Trimming shortened V by 5 bases and J by 1 base, and 9 bases separated the two germline ends. The length of the CDR3 is 13 residues. On this clonotype itself: The antigen is undetermined.

Through template switching, a universal primer site was introduced, and the cDNA contained unique molecular identifiers. Each CDR3 protein gets one entry after TCRdb re-called the 5' RACE reads with MiXCR. Of more than 350,000 distinct CDR3 sequences in the sample, approximately 9.1% are singletons; the top ten hold 8.5% to 10%. Sequences were obtained from naive T cells sorted from blood. The chain is built from TRBV7-9 and TRBJ2-7; a possible D gene is TRBD1 (6 bases). The receptor was isolated from a woman in her forties or fifties in good health. The CDR3 loop reads CASSPTGSYEQYV. In DNA, the CDR3 is TGTGCCAGCAGCCCTACAGGGTCCTACGAGCAGTACGTC.